Listed below are T cell receptor beta chains from one sample, sequenced in a study of blood T cell repertoires in COVID-19. Assay used: immunoSEQ multiplex PCR; TCRdb lists only in-frame clones, some missing. Seen here are 200,000 to 300,000 clones, 75% to 85% observed once, and the top ten hold around 2%. The sample consisted of peripheral blood. The receptors stem from a man aged 40-49 years who had recovered from COVID-19. CDR3s include the opening cysteine and the closing phenylalanine or tryptophan. Fields, in order: clone size, J gene, V gene, D gene, CDR3 length, CDR3 protein, CDR3 DNA. D genes are given only for firm matches. For some rows the clone size is stated as once, few or many, or as a class when expanded; others skip it.

>.|TRBJ1-3|TRBV5-1|.|17
CASRQIYTGHRGNTIYF
TGCGCCAGCAGGCAAATATACACGGGACACCGTGGAAACACCATATATTTT
>.|TRBJ2-1|TRBV30|TRBD2|12
CAWSVGGGEQFF
TGTGCCTGGAGTGTTGGGGGGGGTGAGCAGTTCTTC
>once|TRBJ2-4|TRBV3-1/TRBV3-2|.|17
CASSRRDISLAKNIQYF
TGTGCCAGCAGCCGCCGGGACATCTCTTTAGCCAAAAACATTCAGTACTTC
>many|TRBJ2-7|TRBV9|.|14
CASSVDGGSYEQYF
TGTGCCAGCAGCGTAGACGGGGGCTCCTACGAGCAGTACTTC
>.|TRBJ1-2|TRBV13|.|14
CASSLDLGLEGYTF
TGTGCCAGCAGCTTAGACTTGGGACTAGAAGGCTACACCTTC
>many|TRBJ2-7|TRBV11-2|TRBD1|16
CASSSRRGDRDNEQYF
TGTGCCAGCAGCTCCCGAAGAGGGGACAGGGACAACGAGCAGTACTTC
>.|TRBJ2-3|TRBV9|.|14
CASSVGGSTDTQYF
TGTGCCAGCAGCGTAGGCGGGAGCACAGATACGCAGTATTTT
>.|TRBJ1-2|TRBV7-2|.|14
CASSLGGQGYGYTF
TGTGCCAGCAGCTTAGGGGGCCAGGGGTATGGCTACACCTTC
>.|TRBJ1-1|TRBV13|.|16
CASSLGGEDLNTEAFF
TGTGCCAGCAGCTTAGGGGGTGAAGACTTGAACACTGAAGCTTTCTTT
>.|TRBJ1-5|TRBV6-5|.|16
CASSYSAAGGHLPQHF
TGTGCCAGCAGTTACTCGGCGGCAGGAGGTCATCTGCCCCAGCATTTT
>.|TRBJ2-4|TRBV11-2|TRBD1|15
CASSPGGTDKNIQYF
TGTGCCAGCAGCCCCGGTGGGACAGATAAAAACATTCAGTACTTC
>.|TRBJ2-1|TRBV2|.|14
CASSELPAIDEQFF
TGTGCCAGCAGTGAATTGCCAGCGATCGATGAGCAGTTCTTC
>.|TRBJ2-3|TRBV10-1|.|16
CASSEVTDLSTDTQYF
TGCGCCAGCAGCGAAGTGACAGATCTTAGCACAGATACGCAGTATTTT
>.|TRBJ2-7|TRBV5-5|.|16
CASSLALRLLQYEQYF
TGTGCCAGCAGCTTGGCCTTGAGACTACTACAATACGAGCAGTACTTC
>.|TRBJ2-3|TRBV29-1|.|11
CSVEQGNTQYF
TGCAGCGTTGAACAGGGAAATACGCAGTATTTT
>few|TRBJ1-2|TRBV18|TRBD1|17
CASSPQDRQGRGYGYTF
TGTGCCAGCTCACCACAAGACAGACAGGGGAGAGGATATGGCTACACCTTC
>few|TRBJ2-1|TRBV4-3|TRBD1|17
CASSQDLFGTVNNEQFF
TGCGCCAGCAGCCAAGATCTTTTCGGGACAGTAAACAATGAGCAGTTCTTC
>.|TRBJ1-2|TRBV12-3/TRBV12-4|TRBD1|13
CASARGVFYGYTF
TGTGCCAGCGCCAGGGGGGTTTTCTATGGCTACACCTTC
>.|TRBJ1-1|TRBV6-4|.|14
CASSETGGRTEAFF
TGTGCCAGCAGTGAGACAGGAGGTCGTACTGAAGCTTTCTTT
>.|TRBJ2-5|TRBV6-5|.|13
CASSYSPGETQYF
TGTGCCAGCAGTTACTCACCAGGAGAGACCCAGTACTTC
>few|TRBJ2-3|TRBV29-1|TRBD2|17
CSVVGTHSGGPTDTQYF
TGCAGCGTTGTGGGTACTCATAGCGGGGGCCCCACGGATACGCAGTATTTT
>.|TRBJ2-1|TRBV19|.|14
CASSMAGPYNEQFF
TGTGCCAGTAGTATGGCGGGACCCTACAATGAGCAGTTCTTC
>.|TRBJ2-3|TRBV19|.|16
CASSMRGQDEVGTQYF
TGTGCCAGTAGTATGCGAGGGCAGGATGAAGTCGGTACGCAGTATTTT
>.|TRBJ2-2|TRBV2|.|12
CASQGNTGELFF
TGTGCCAGTCAGGGGAACACCGGGGAGCTGTTTTTT
>.|TRBJ2-3|TRBV11-3|TRBD2|17
CASSAGTSGRAWDTQYF
TGTGCCAGCAGCGCCGGGACTAGCGGGAGGGCCTGGGATACGCAGTATTTT
>.|TRBJ1-2|TRBV9|.|18
CASSASPRGAASFGGYTF
TGTGCCAGCAGCGCCTCACCCCGGGGGGCAGCCTCGTTCGGGGGCTACACCTTC
>.|TRBJ2-5|TRBV15|TRBD2|14
CATSRGLARETQYF
TGTGCCACCAGCAGGGGACTAGCTCGAGAGACCCAGTACTTC
>.|TRBJ2-4|TRBV10-3|.|13
CASAGGAQNIQYF
TGTGCCTCGGCTGGGGGGGCCCAAAACATTCAGTACTTC
>.|TRBJ1-4|TRBV5-5|.|14
CASSLGHRQEKLFF
TGTGCCAGCAGCTTGGGACACAGACAAGAAAAACTGTTTTTT
>.|TRBJ2-7|TRBV7-2|.|15
CASSRIQGSEYEQYF
TGTGCCAGCAGCCGGATACAGGGTTCGGAGTACGAGCAGTACTTC
>.|TRBJ1-2|TRBV7-2|TRBD1|15
CASSLGTDLNYGYTF
TGTGCCAGCAGCTTGGGGACAGACCTTAACTATGGCTACACCTTC
>few|TRBJ2-5|TRBV7-2|.|15
CASSPWAGLEETQYF
TGTGCCAGCAGCCCATGGGCGGGTCTGGAAGAGACCCAGTACTTC
>.|TRBJ2-1|TRBV4-3|.|18
CASSQDLAGTELELGQFF
TGCGCCAGCAGCCAAGATTTAGCGGGGACAGAATTAGAGCTTGGGCAGTTCTTC
>.|TRBJ2-1|TRBV27|.|13
CASSLSRFSEQFF
TGTGCCAGCAGTTTAAGCAGGTTCAGTGAGCAGTTCTTC
>.|TRBJ2-1|TRBV9|TRBD2|16
CASSMGLAGASNEQFF
TGTGCCAGCAGCATGGGACTAGCGGGGGCGTCCAATGAGCAGTTCTTC
>.|TRBJ2-5|TRBV5-1|.|13
CASSFGSQETQYF
TGCGCCAGCAGCTTCGGTAGCCAAGAGACCCAGTACTTC
>.|TRBJ2-2|TRBV2|TRBD2|17
CASSAVGAGLVTGELFF
TGTGCCAGCAGTGCGGTGGGAGCGGGATTAGTCACCGGGGAGCTGTTTTTT
>.|TRBJ1-6|TRBV6-6|TRBD1|16
CASSYSGKGADSPLHF
TGTGCCAGCAGTTACAGTGGTAAGGGGGCAGATTCACCCCTCCACTTT
>.|TRBJ2-7|TRBV19|TRBD2|16
CASSIASSGASYEQYF
TGTGCCAGTAGTATCGCGTCTAGCGGGGCCTCCTACGAGCAGTACTTC
>.|TRBJ2-3|TRBV6-5|.|14
CASKGTGGADTQYF
TGTGCCAGCAAGGGAACAGGCGGAGCAGATACGCAGTATTTT
>.|TRBJ1-6|TRBV29-1|TRBD1|13
CSAGDSLNSPLHF
TGCAGCGCCGGGGACAGCTTGAATTCACCCCTCCACTTT
>once|TRBJ1-5|TRBV19|TRBD1|17
CASSIVAGGAGSQPQHF
TGTGCCAGTAGTATAGTTGCAGGGGGCGCGGGTTCTCAGCCCCAGCATTTT
>.|TRBJ2-3|TRBV6-2/TRBV6-3|TRBD2|18
CASSLGGAGSISTDTQYF
TGTGCCAGCAGTCTCGGGGGGGCGGGTTCCATTTCCACAGATACGCAGTATTTT
>.|TRBJ2-3|TRBV11-2|.|15
CASSLDSKSGDTQYF
TGTGCCAGCAGCTTAGACTCCAAGAGCGGGGATACGCAGTATTTT
>.|TRBJ2-7|TRBV29-1|TRBD2|14
CSVALAGGPIEQYF
TGCAGCGTTGCCTTAGCGGGAGGTCCGATCGAGCAGTACTTC
>.|TRBJ2-2|TRBV4-3|TRBD1|15
CASSQDPQGAGELFF
TGCGCCAGCAGCCAAGATCCCCAGGGGGCCGGGGAGCTGTTTTTT
>.|TRBJ2-5|TRBV11-3|.|15
CASSLPGGLQETQYF
TGTGCCAGCAGCTTACCGGGGGGCCTCCAAGAGACCCAGTACTTC
>.|TRBJ1-2|TRBV7-2|.|13
CASSLDLGDGYTF
TGTGCCAGCAGCTTAGATTTAGGGGATGGCTACACCTTC
>once|TRBJ1-1|TRBV11-3|TRBD1|13
CASSLDRVPEAFF
TGTGCCAGCAGCTTGGACAGGGTCCCAGAAGCTTTCTTT
>.|TRBJ2-3|TRBV11-2|TRBD2|16
CASSLGRGGGTDTQYF
TGTGCCAGCAGCTTAGGGCGGGGGGGCGGCACAGATACGCAGTATTTT
>.|TRBJ2-1|TRBV6-4|TRBD2|15
CASSSGESSYNEQFF
TGTGCCAGCAGTAGCGGGGAGAGCTCCTACAATGAGCAGTTCTTC
>many|TRBJ1-2|TRBV11-3|.|16
CASSLRDITRNYGYTF
TGTGCCAGCAGCTTAAGGGACATCACGCGTAACTATGGCTACACCTTC
>.|TRBJ2-1|TRBV3-1/TRBV3-2|.|12
CASSQGSNEQFF
TGTGCCAGCAGCCAAGGTAGCAATGAGCAGTTCTTC